The next 19 T cell receptor beta chains were all read from a single sample in a study of blood T cells in healthy people across ages. For the second PCR, which ran for about 6 to 11 cycles, a sample-barcoded 5' primer and a J-beta primer mix were used. Each CDR3 protein gets one entry after TCRdb re-called the 5' RACE reads with MiXCR. The table includes 700,000 to 850,000 distinct CDR3 sequences, around 36% detected once. The sequencing sample was made of blood. The receptor source for this set is a man aged 18 to 29 in good health.

This clonotype was seen more than once but under ten times. V and J are TRBV13 and TRBJ2-3; D gene uncertain. The germline V gene has CDR1 PRHDT and CDR2 FYEKMQ (reference sequence). V lost 5 bases to trimming and J lost 4 bases, with 16 bases between them. The CDR3 contains 15 residues. CDR3 sequence: CASSPPVGQPDTQYF. In DNA, the CDR3 is TGTGCCAGCAGCCCCCCAGTAGGTCAACCAGATACGCAGTATTTT.

The chain has TRBV6-6 and TRBJ2-3; D not certain. The CDR3 is made up of 14 amino acids. Trimming took 6 bases from V and 0 from J, leaving 10 bases between them. CDR1 is MNHNY and CDR2 is SVGAGI in the germline V gene (reference sequence). As DNA, the CDR3 is TGTGCCAGCAGATACAGTGCTAGCACAGATACGCAGTATTTT. Translated, it gives CASRYSASTDTQYF.

As to this clonotype: At one boundary the junction diverges from the germline segment, which might be a read error. The chain is built from TRBV15 and TRBJ1-5, with D unclear. Germline V gene data show CDR1 as LNHNV and CDR2 as YYDKDF (reference sequence). This CDR3 contains 15 residues. The CDR3 nucleotides are TGTGCCACCAGCAGAGTCGTAAACAACAATCGGCCCCAGCATTTT. This sequence encodes CATSRVVNNNRPQHF.

Note on this clonotype: A read error may be the cause here, since a much bigger clone is one base away. This sequence joins TRBV10-3 and TRBJ2-1; D is unclear. This CDR3 contains 11 residues. From germline, CDR1 is ENHRY and CDR2 SYGVKD. The CDR3 loop is CAISVGNEQLF. In DNA, the CDR3 is TGTGCCATCAGTGTAGGGAATGAGCAGTTATTC.

As to this clonotype: A much larger clone lies a single base off, so this may be a read error. The CDR3 loop is CSARPETVPKQQYF. DNA of the CDR3: TGCAGTGCTAGACCCGAGACAGTCCCAAAACAGCAGTACTTC. The V and J genes are TRBV20-1 and TRBJ2-1; maybe TRBD1 (5 bases). The J call is in doubt because the DNA end fits TRBJ2-7 better. Germline loops: CDR1 DFQATT, CDR2 SNEGSKA (reference sequence). This CDR3 contains 14 residues.

The chain links TRBV5-1 to TRBJ2-2; D may be TRBD1 or TRBD2 (6 bases each). This CDR3 has 16 amino acids. Trimming stripped 4 bases from V and 0 bases from J, with 13 bases between. In germline, CDR1 is SGHRS, CDR2 YFSETQ. This CDR3 reads CASSLEGHPNTGELFF. The DNA of the CDR3 is TGCGCCAGCAGCCTGGAGGGACACCCGAACACCGGGGAGCTGTTTTTT.

This sequence joins TRBV9 and TRBJ1-2, with 7 bases fitting TRBD1. CDR1 SGDLS and CDR2 YYNGEE come from the germline V gene. The CDR3 totals 16 residues. With V trimmed by 5 bases and J by 1 base, 11 bases remained unmatched. DNA for the CDR3: TGTGCCAGCAGGGGATCCGGGACAGTTTTTAACTATGGCTACACCTTC. Translating gives CASRGSGTVFNYGYTF.

This clonotype was observed a handful of times. The chain is built from TRBV7-2 and TRBJ2-1; D uncertain. The CDR3 length is 15 residues. Germline CDR1 reads SGHTA; CDR2 reads FQGNSA. Trimming left V 3 bases short and J 4 bases short, with 13 bases between. The CDR3 loop is CASSFGRPGYNEQFF. The CDR3 DNA reads as TGTGCCAGCAGCTTCGGCAGGCCCGGGTACAATGAGCAGTTCTTC.

The rearrangement uses TRBV4-3 and TRBJ2-1; TRBD2 aligns across 9 bases. Looked up from germline, CDR1 is LGHNA and CDR2 is YSLEER. This CDR3 comprises 17 residues. J was trimmed by 8 bases and V by 0 bases; bases with no gene match: 11. Here the CDR3 reads CASSQDKGGGAKDEQFF. In DNA form, the CDR3 reads TGCGCCAGCAGCCAAGATAAAGGCGGGGGGGCCAAGGATGAGCAGTTCTTC.

V and J are TRBV12-3 or TRBV12-4 and TRBJ2-5, with TRBD2 matching 7 bases. Unmatched junction bases numbered 6, after V lost 6 bases and J lost 5 bases. This CDR3 contains 13 residues. The CDR3 nucleotides read TGTGCCAGCAGAGTGACTAGCCCGGAGACCCAGTACTTC. Protein sequence: CASRVTSPETQYF.

This clonotype was detected a few times. The chain is built from TRBV20-1 and TRBJ1-6; D possibly corresponds to TRBD1 (5 bases). The V end lost 6 bases, the J end lost 7 bases, and 13 bases lay between the germline ends. The CDR3 has 13 residues. Per germline, CDR1 DFQATT and CDR2 SNEGSKA (reference sequence). The CDR3 region has the DNA TGCAGTGCCGAGGGCGGGGCCAATTCACCCCTCCACTTT. Amino acid sequence: CSAEGGANSPLHF.

The chain joins TRBV7-2 to TRBJ2-5, with D maybe TRBD2 (7 bases). From germline, CDR1 is SGHTA and CDR2 FQGNSA. The length of the CDR3 is 16 residues. The germline V and J ends were trimmed by 1 base and 4 bases, with 16 bases remaining between them. CDR3 nucleotide sequence: TGTGCCAGCAGCTTAGGCGGTGTGGGAGGGGGAGAGACCCAGTACTTC. As protein: CASSLGGVGGGETQYF.

V is TRBV12-3 or TRBV12-4 and J is TRBJ2-3, with 8 positions matching TRBD2. J lost 0 bases, V lost 5 bases, and 4 bases had no gene match. The CDR3 runs to 15 residues. CDR3 in DNA: TGTGCCAGCAGTGAGACTAGCGCCAGCACAGATACGCAGTATTTT. This encodes CASSETSASTDTQYF.

This clonotype was detected a few times. The rearrangement joins TRBV3-1 to TRBJ2-2; TRBD2 matches 15 bases. This CDR3 spans 18 amino acids. The junction had 8 bases not matched to a gene; V was cut back by 4 bases and J by 5 bases. CDR1 is LGHDT, CDR2 YNNKEL, per germline (reference sequence). The CDR3 nucleotides are TGTGCCAGCAGCCCCGGACTAGCGGGGGGGCCTTGGACCGGGGAGCTGTTTTTT. Amino acid sequence: CASSPGLAGGPWTGELFF.

This clonotype was recorded at least ten times. The chain links TRBV12-3 or TRBV12-4 to TRBJ1-5, with D uncertain. The CDR3 is 14 residues long. Deletions cut 3 bases from V and 0 bases from J, with 6 bases between. The CDR3 is CASSFYDSNQPQHF. The CDR3 nucleotides are TGTGCCAGCAGTTTTTACGATAGCAATCAGCCCCAGCATTTT.

There are many counts of this clonotype. The genes are TRBV10-3 and TRBJ2-3; D unclear. This CDR3 region has 15 residues. Trimming left V 7 bases short and J 0 bases short, with 14 bases between. Germline values: CDR1 ENHRY, CDR2 SYGVKD. The CDR3 nucleotides read TGTGCCATCAACCGGTCCCCCCGGAGCACAGATACGCAGTATTTT. This translates into CAINRSPRSTDTQYF.

This clonotype has at least ten counts. The V call is TRBV4-2, the J call TRBJ1-5; the D gene is possibly TRBD1 (6 bases). CDR3 length: 16 amino acids. Germline CDR1 reads LGHNA; CDR2 reads YNFKEQ. With 1 base removed from V and 0 bases from J, the gap between germline ends came to 10 bases. The DNA of the CDR3 is TGTGCCAGCAGCCAAGGGACAGACTATAGCAATCAGCCCCAGCATTTT. Protein sequence: CASSQGTDYSNQPQHF.

This clonotype was observed a handful of times. The CDR3 nucleotides are TGCGCCAGCAGCCAAGAAGTATTGATGGAGGGGGCGTCCTACGAGCAGTACTTC. Its translation: CASSQEVLMEGASYEQYF. This chain connects TRBV4-3 to TRBJ2-7; tentatively, D is TRBD1 (7 bases). The V and J ends lost 0 bases and 1 base respectively, with 19 bases between them. Germline values: CDR1 LGHNA, CDR2 YSLEER. This CDR3 contains 18 residues.

J is TRBJ2-2 and V is TRBV7-6; D is perhaps TRBD2 (6 bases). Trimming left V 5 bases short and J 0 bases short, with 13 bases between. The CDR3 runs to 16 residues. Germline V CDR1 and CDR2: SGHVS, FNYEAQ. Written as DNA, the CDR3 is TGTGCCAGCAGCCCTTGGGGCGGGGCGAACACCGGGGAGCTGTTTTTT. Residues: CASSPWGGANTGELFF.